Sequencing of this TCR beta chain was carried out in a study of T cells in Graves' hyperthyroidism and ophthalmopathy. On the study more broadly: Blood from the periphery was taken at initial diagnosis, before any treatment.

The PBMCs had their origin in roughly 9.8 ml of fresh peripheral blood. In its sample, this clonotype was seen many times. Germline assignment: CDR1 DFQATT and CDR2 SNEGSKA (reference sequence). Trimming removed 0 bases from V and 5 bases from J, with 11 bases in between. The CDR3 covers 14 residues. What was amplified from RNA transcripts were TCR beta CDR3 regions. First-round RT-PCR of the TCR CDR3 relied on the HTBI primer set. TCRdb independently ran MiXCR on the multiplex PCR reads; one entry per CDR3 protein. The sample lists over 300,000 distinct CDR3 sequences, approximately 15% seen once, with approximately 11% in the top ten.

V gene TRBV20-1 combines with J gene TRBJ2-1; D call uncertain. This TCR was sampled from a woman aged 55-75 years with Graves' hyperthyroidism. Sequencing input: blood. CDR3 region: CSARDPTSHNEQFF. Written as DNA, the CDR3 is TGCAGTGCTAGAGATCCCACGAGTCACAATGAGCAGTTCTTC.